A selection of T cell receptor beta chains follows, all from one sample in a study of CXCR3-negative and CXCR3-positive naive CD8 T cells. TCRdb re-called the 5' RACE reads and shows each CDR3 protein once, DNA omitted. The sample shows 55,000 to 70,000 distinct CDR3 sequences, and less than 25% sits with its ten largest clones. Sequencing was done on a sample of memory CD8+ T cells from blood. The receptor source for this set is a human donor in good health. Some clones in this sample may be carry-over from other donors' samples. Each CDR3 is given with its conserved first and last residue. The size entry is marked missing in some rows and otherwise reads once, few, many or a size class.

>14|NA|TRBV6-6|TRBJ1-5
CASSETFESQPQHF
>14|NA|TRBV5-1|TRBJ2-7
CASSLGAGDYEQYF
>14|NA|TRBV2|TRBJ1-5
CASSDGTGHQPQHF
>14|NA|TRBV5-5|TRBJ2-7
CASSLWTGDYEQYF
>21|NA|TRBV7-6|TRBJ2-5
CASSLPALGSGSDPFEETQYF
>15|NA|TRBV7-9|TRBJ2-7
CASSLESQSGYEQYF
>15|NA|TRBV6-5|TRBJ2-1
CASSFRTRTKDEQFF
>14|NA|TRBV4-3|TRBJ2-2
CASRTSGETWELFF
>17|NA|TRBV4-1|TRBJ1-1
CASSQVLTGGSNTEAFF
>15|NA|TRBV7-3|TRBJ2-2
CASSPTAVNTGELFF
>16|NA|TRBV15|TRBJ2-2
CATSRDLAGGTGELFF
>14|NA|TRBV28|TRBJ2-5
CASSLRMWEETQYF
>18|NA|TRBV28|TRBJ2-7
CTSSLRGQGALYSYEQYF
>12|NA|TRBV29-1|TRBJ2-5
CSAEASEETQYF
>14|NA|TRBV10-3|TRBJ1-2
CAISGAGSIYGYTF
>14|NA|TRBV12-3/TRBV12-4|TRBJ2-7
CASSWTGQTYEQYF
>15|NA|TRBV28|TRBJ2-7
CASSLSQGAVYEQYF
>13|NA|TRBV19|TRBJ2-1
CASSIGSTGEQFF
>14|NA|TRBV7-6|TRBJ2-7
CASSLDLRGYEQYF
>14|NA|TRBV6-2/TRBV6-3|TRBJ2-1
CASSYSYSYNEQFF
>15|NA|TRBV7-6|TRBJ2-2
CASSLEWGNTGELFF
>13|NA|TRBV7-8|TRBJ2-7
CASSLGGTYEQYF
>14|NA|TRBV7-6|TRBJ2-7
CASSSSGTGEEQYF
>16|NA|TRBV6-1|TRBJ2-3
CASSGGDRALPDTQYF
>14|NA|TRBV5-6|TRBJ2-7
CASTFGTGTYEQYF
>15|NA|TRBV19|TRBJ1-1
CASSLAQGLNTEAFF
>12|NA|TRBV29-1|TRBJ2-4
CSVEGGKNIQYF
>17|NA|TRBV27|TRBJ2-3
CASSPLGLAGVGDTQYF
>15|NA|TRBV29-1|TRBJ2-7
CSVERRGINTYEQYF
>12|NA|TRBV29-1|TRBJ1-2
CSVPGGFYGYTF
>12|NA|TRBV25-1|TRBJ1-2
CASRDSYYGYTF
>15|NA|TRBV11-2|TRBJ2-1
CASSLARSSYNEQFF
>17|NA|TRBV6-1|TRBJ2-1
CASSEGLGDYKFVLQFF
>18|NA|TRBV10-3|TRBJ2-6
CAISEIEVRGSGANVLTF
>11|NA|TRBV29-1|TRBJ2-1
CSVDGGVHQFF
>16|NA|TRBV3-1|TRBJ1-1
CASSLSEGPMNTEAFF
>14|NA|TRBV7-9|TRBJ2-7
CASSPLHLLYEQYF
>15|NA|TRBV29-1|TRBJ2-2
CSVELTWGVNGELFF
>13|NA|TRBV20-1|TRBJ2-1
CSARDRGGIEQFF
>13|NA|TRBV28|TRBJ2-3
CASSLREADTQYF
>14|NA|TRBV20-1|TRBJ1-1
CSARGDVSRTEAFF
>13|NA|TRBV20-1|TRBJ2-7
CSARGNRDYEQYF
>13|NA|TRBV20-1|TRBJ1-2
CSARDPTAQGYTF
>18|NA|TRBV7-3|TRBJ2-5
CASSLLTTGTGVGETQYF
>14|NA|TRBV10-2|TRBJ2-1
CASSLGLLGNEQFF
>14|NA|TRBV4-3|TRBJ1-2
CASSQVGTAYGYTF
>13|NA|TRBV20-1|TRBJ1-1
CSATLGRHTEAFF
>14|NA|TRBV7-6|TRBJ1-1
CASSLVTENTEAFF
>13|NA|TRBV6-5|TRBJ2-5
CASTKGGQETQYF
>13|NA|TRBV29-1|TRBJ2-2
CSVFSAGVGELFF
>16|NA|TRBV11-2|TRBJ2-1
CASSLSGDGTYNEQFF
>15|NA|TRBV29-1|TRBJ2-3
CSVALQGGGHGTQYF
>15|medium-sized|TRBV7-2|TRBJ2-3
CASSEWGGLTDTQYF
>13|NA|TRBV5-1|TRBJ2-1
CASRLSVAVEQFF
>14|NA|TRBV10-3|TRBJ1-3
CAISLDRAGNTIYF
>13|NA|TRBV10-3|TRBJ2-5
CAISEAGEETQYF